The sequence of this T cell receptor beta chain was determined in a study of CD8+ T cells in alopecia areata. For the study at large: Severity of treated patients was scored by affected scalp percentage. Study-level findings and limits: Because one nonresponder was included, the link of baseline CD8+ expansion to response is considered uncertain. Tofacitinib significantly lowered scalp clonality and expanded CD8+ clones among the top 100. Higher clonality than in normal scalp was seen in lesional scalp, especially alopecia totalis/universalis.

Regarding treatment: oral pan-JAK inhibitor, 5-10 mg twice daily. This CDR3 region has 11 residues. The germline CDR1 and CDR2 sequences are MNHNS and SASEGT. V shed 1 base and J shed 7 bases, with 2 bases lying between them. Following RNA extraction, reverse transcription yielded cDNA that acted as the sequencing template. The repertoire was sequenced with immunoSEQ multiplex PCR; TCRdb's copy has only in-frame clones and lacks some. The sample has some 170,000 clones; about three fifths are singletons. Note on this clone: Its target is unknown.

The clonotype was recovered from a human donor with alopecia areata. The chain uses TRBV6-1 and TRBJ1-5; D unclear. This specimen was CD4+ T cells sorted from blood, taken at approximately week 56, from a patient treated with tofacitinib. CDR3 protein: CASSEVQPQHF. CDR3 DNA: TGTGCCAGCAGTGAAGTGCAGCCCCAGCATTTT.